Below, 21 T cell receptor beta chains from the same sample are listed, as sequenced in a study of blood T cell repertoires in COVID-19. Produced via immunoSEQ multiplex PCR; TCRdb's table is partial and in-frame only. The sample consists of tens of thousands of clones, over 70% of them appearing once. What was sequenced was peripheral blood. These receptors were taken from a human donor in a cohort sampled during active COVID-19.

The gene calls are TRBV10-1 and TRBJ2-3, with D perhaps TRBD1 (6 bases). The V gene's germline CDR1 is WNHNN and CDR2 SYGVQD (reference sequence). Trimming left V 5 bases short and J 7 bases short, with 13 bases between. This CDR3 has 13 residues. The CDR3 coding sequence is TGCGCCAGCAGTCAACCCAGGGGAAATACGCAGTATTTT. It yields the protein CASSQPRGNTQYF.

V gene TRBV7-6 combines with J gene TRBJ2-3; 8 nucleotides match TRBD1. V shed 6 bases, J shed 0 bases, and the junction held 5 bases outside the gene matches. This CDR3 is 15 amino acids long. Germline V CDR1 and CDR2: SGHVS, FNYEAQ. The DNA for the CDR3 is TGTGCCAGCAGTCGACAGGGGTTTAGCACAGATACGCAGTATTTT. Protein sequence: CASSRQGFSTDTQYF.

Only one count was recorded for this clone. The V and J genes are TRBV6-2 or TRBV6-3 and TRBJ2-7, with TRBD1 identical over 9 bases. Germline CDR1 MNHEY, CDR2 SVGEGT. Trimming removed 0 bases from V and 7 bases from J; junction bases left unmatched: 10. This CDR3 has 16 residues. The CDR3 DNA reads TGTGCCAGCAGTTACTCCGGACAGGGGAATCGAGGGGAGCAGTACTTC. Its translation is CASSYSGQGNRGEQYF.

This chain links TRBV5-4 with TRBJ2-7; the D gene is possibly TRBD2 (5 bases). The CDR3 loop spans 13 amino acids. The germline gives CDR1 SGHNT, CDR2 YYREEE (reference sequence). Between the trimmed V and J ends, which lost 5 bases and 2 bases, there was a span of 11 bases. The CDR3 nucleotides read TGTGCCAGCAGACTCGACTATGCCTACGAGCAGTACTTC. This gives the protein CASRLDYAYEQYF.

This clone has only a few counts. The chain links TRBV6-2 or TRBV6-3 to TRBJ2-2, with D unresolved. This CDR3 contains 12 residues. V gave up 6 bases and J gave up 2 bases, with 4 bases separating them. Germline V gene data show CDR1 as MNHEY and CDR2 as SVGEGT. Here the CDR3 reads CASSSNTGELFF. The CDR3 DNA reads TGTGCCAGCAGCTCTAACACCGGGGAGCTGTTTTTT.

The chain uses TRBV5-4 and TRBJ1-1; the match to TRBD1 covers 8 bases. The CDR3 spans 15 residues. V lost 6 bases and J lost 8; bases outside the gene matches: 15. Looked up from germline, CDR1 is SGHNT and CDR2 is YYREEE (reference sequence). The CDR3 reads CASNLIQGASAEAFF. Written as DNA, the CDR3 is TGTGCCAGCAACCTGATCCAGGGGGCGTCGGCCGAAGCTTTCTTT.

V and J are TRBV6-5 and TRBJ1-6, with 11 bases lining up with TRBD1. The CDR3 loop spans 14 amino acids. The V gene end was trimmed by 6 bases and the J gene end by 14 bases; junction bases not matched to a gene: 9. Per the germline V gene, CDR1 is MNHEY and CDR2 is SVGAGI. DNA for the CDR3: TGTGCCAGCAGAGGGACAGGGGGGACTTCGGCCCTCCACTTT. This encodes CASRGTGGTSALHF.

The chain employs TRBV7-2 and TRBJ2-1; the D gene is possibly TRBD1 (6 bases). Trimming removed 5 bases at V and 5 bases at J, with 13 bases between. This CDR3 is built from 14 residues. Germline assignment: CDR1 SGHTA and CDR2 FQGNSA. CDR3 region: CASSTRRGNNEQFF. The CDR3 coding sequence is TGTGCCAGCAGCACTAGAAGGGGGAACAATGAGCAGTTCTTC. The full variable domain, its missing parts supplied by reference TRBV7-2 and TRBJ2-1, is GAGVSQSPSNKVTEKGKDVELRCDPISGHTALYWYRQSLGQGLEFLIYFQGNSAPDKSGLPSDRFSAERTGGSVSTLTIQRTQQEDSAVYLCASSTRRGNNEQFFGPGTRLTVL.

The chain employs TRBV19 and TRBJ1-3; D gene unclear. This CDR3 has 14 residues. Trimming shortened V by 3 bases and J by 2 bases, and 8 bases separated the two germline ends. The germline gives CDR1 LNHDA, CDR2 SQIVND (reference sequence). The chain's CDR3 is CASSMAGTGNTIYF. DNA for the CDR3: TGTGCCAGTAGTATGGCGGGGACTGGAAACACCATATATTTT.

This clone was found once. One end of the junction is discordant with germline, which a read error may explain. The chain uses TRBV20-1 and TRBJ2-7, with 7 nucleotides matching TRBD1. This CDR3 has 13 residues. Germline assignment: CDR1 DFQATT and CDR2 SNEGSKA (reference sequence). CDR3 protein: CSASIPGGYEQYF. CDR3 coding DNA: TGCAGCGCTAGTATACCAGGGGGCTACGAGCAGTACTTC.

The gene calls are TRBV18 and TRBJ2-5; TRBD1 might be the D (5 bases). The CDR3 covers 13 residues. V was cut by 2 bases and J by 1 base, with 5 bases left in between. From germline, CDR1 is KGHSH and CDR2 LQKENI. CDR3 region: CASSPDSQETQYF. In DNA, the CDR3 is TGTGCCAGCTCACCAGACAGCCAAGAGACCCAGTACTTC.

The chain carries TRBV18 and TRBJ2-1, with 7 bases fitting TRBD1. The CDR3 has 14 residues. With V trimmed by 2 bases and J by 8 bases, 6 bases remained unmatched. Germline V lookup: CDR1 KGHSH, CDR2 LQKENI. The CDR3 spells CASSPDRVRDEQFF. The DNA of the CDR3 is TGTGCCAGCTCACCAGACAGGGTTCGGGATGAGCAGTTCTTC.

The chain links TRBV30 to TRBJ2-5, with 9 positions matching TRBD2. From germline, CDR1 is GTSNPN and CDR2 SVGIG (reference sequence). The CDR3 is 15 amino acids. Trimming at V came to 1 base and at J to 5 bases, leaving 8 bases not matched to a gene. Here the CDR3 DNA reads TGTGCCTGGAGTGCCCTTATGGGACTAGCTGAGACCCAGTACTTC. Translation gives CAWSALMGLAETQYF.

The V and J genes are TRBV5-1 and TRBJ2-1, with TRBD2 identical over 8 bases. CDR3 size: 16 residues. The germline CDR1 and CDR2 sequences are SGHRS and YFSETQ. Trimming cost V 2 bases and J 2 bases; bases outside gene matches: 6. CDR3 residues: CASSLAGAIAYNEQFF. Here the CDR3 DNA reads TGCGCCAGCAGCTTAGCGGGAGCTATCGCCTACAATGAGCAGTTCTTC.

In nucleotides, the CDR3 is TGTGCCAGCAGCCCGACACAGGGCCTCTATGGCTACACCTTC. Its translation: CASSPTQGLYGYTF. The V call is TRBV9, the J call TRBJ1-2, with a possible D match to TRBD1 (6 bases). The V gene's germline CDR1 is SGDLS and CDR2 YYNGEE. The CDR3 contains 14 residues. V lost 4 bases to trimming and J lost 4 bases, with 14 bases between them.

The rearrangement joins TRBV30 to TRBJ1-1, with D possibly being TRBD1 (6 bases). Germline V gene lookup returns CDR1 GTSNPN and CDR2 SVGIG (reference sequence). The V end lost 1 base, the J end lost 10 bases, and 10 bases lay between the germline ends. The CDR3 runs 11 residues. The CDR3 loop reads CAWSAKTGAFF. CDR3 sequence (DNA): TGTGCCTGGAGTGCTAAGACAGGAGCTTTCTTT.

The rearrangement joins TRBV20-1 to TRBJ2-4, with TRBD1 identical over 10 bases. This CDR3 has 15 amino acids. V shed 3 bases, J shed 2 bases, and the junction held 4 bases outside the gene matches. The germline gives CDR1 DFQATT, CDR2 SNEGSKA (reference sequence). CDR3: CSASDRGRTKNIQYF. DNA for the CDR3: TGCAGTGCTAGTGACAGGGGGCGGACCAAAAACATTCAGTACTTC.

In this sample, this clone turned up once. CDR3 sequence (DNA): TGCGCCAGCAGCTCCTTTTTTAGCGGGAGGGCCCCCTCCGGGGAGCTGTTTTTT. Encoded protein: CASSSFFSGRAPSGELFF. J is TRBJ2-2 and V is TRBV5-1; 11 positions match TRBD2. J lost 6 bases, V lost 3 bases, and 13 bases had no gene match. The CDR3 is 18 amino acids. Germline assignment: CDR1 SGHRS and CDR2 YFSETQ.

J is TRBJ1-6 and V is TRBV19; D is unresolved. The germline V gene has CDR1 LNHDA and CDR2 SQIVND (reference sequence). Between the trimmed V and J ends, which lost 6 bases and 6 bases, there was a span of 18 bases. The CDR3 is 16 residues long. The DNA of the CDR3 is TGTGCCAGTAGGGAGGCCATAATGCTGGTTAATTCACCCCTCCACTTT. This sequence encodes CASREAIMLVNSPLHF.

This sequence joins TRBV3-1 (or the pseudogene TRBV3-2) and TRBJ1-5; no clear D. This CDR3 comprises 14 residues. In germline, CDR1 is LGHDT, CDR2 YNNKEL (reference sequence). Trimming removed 1 base from V and 5 bases from J, with 9 bases in between. The CDR3 is CASSQAVRDQPQHF. CDR3 coding DNA: TGTGCCAGCAGCCAAGCGGTGCGAGATCAGCCCCAGCATTTT.

Only one count was recorded for this clone. The J gene is TRBJ2-4, the V gene TRBV19, with a tentative D call TRBD2 (6 bases). Germline-derived CDR1 and CDR2 are LNHDA and SQIVND (reference sequence). The CDR3 covers 15 residues. Trimming stripped 7 bases from V and 8 bases from J, with 21 bases between. CDR3 sequence reads: CASKKVGLNEDIQYF. The CDR3 DNA follows: TGTGCCAGTAAAAAGGTGGGACTTAATGAGGACATTCAGTACTTC.